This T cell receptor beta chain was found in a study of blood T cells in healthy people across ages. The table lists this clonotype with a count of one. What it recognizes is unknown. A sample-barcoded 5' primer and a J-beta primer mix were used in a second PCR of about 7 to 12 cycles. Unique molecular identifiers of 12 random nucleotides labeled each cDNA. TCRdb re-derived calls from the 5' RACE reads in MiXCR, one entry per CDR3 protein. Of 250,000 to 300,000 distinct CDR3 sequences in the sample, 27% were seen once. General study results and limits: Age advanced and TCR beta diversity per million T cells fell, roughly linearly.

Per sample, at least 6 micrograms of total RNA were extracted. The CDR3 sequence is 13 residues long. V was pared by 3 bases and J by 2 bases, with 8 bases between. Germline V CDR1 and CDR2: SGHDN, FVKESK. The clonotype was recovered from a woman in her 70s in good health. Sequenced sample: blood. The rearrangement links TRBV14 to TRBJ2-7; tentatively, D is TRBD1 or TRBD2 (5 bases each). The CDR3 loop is CASSHGGPYEQYF. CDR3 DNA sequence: TGTGCCAGCAGCCATGGGGGACCCTACGAGCAGTACTTC.